This T cell receptor beta chain was documented in a study of regulatory T cells in long-lasting Graves disease. Comments on this clonotype: The antigen is not known.

According to the study, TCR beta libraries were built with iRepertoire HTBI primers and CDR3-region Arm-PCR. Study processing details: From all samples, identification returned over 11 TRBJ and 60 to 80 TRBV segments. Via MiXCR, TCRdb re-called the multiplex PCR reads, giving one row per CDR3 protein. These V and J calls originate from TCRdb's pipeline instead of the authors' own analysis. The table includes roughly 470,000 distinct CDR3 sequences, about a fifth detected once. Study-wide results and limits: Relative to newly diagnosed Graves' patients, persistent ones had lower TCR diversity.

The germline V gene has CDR1 ENHRY and CDR2 SYGVKD. The V end was cut by 4 bases, the J end by 1 base, with 7 bases between. The CDR3 consists of 13 residues. Time point reported: persistent/refractory GD, antithyroid drugs over 5 years with positive TRAb. From PBMCs, RNA was extracted and then used to make the TCR library. Blood from the periphery, nine milliliters in all, was drawn into EDTA tubes. The material was peripheral blood mononuclear cells (PBMCs), obtained when the disease was refractory, from a patient treated with antithyroid drugs. The source of this sequence is a female donor with Graves disease. The chain links TRBV10-3 to TRBJ1-1; D uncertain. CDR3 loop: CAISGAENTEAFF. CDR3 DNA: TGTGCCATCAGTGGCGCAGAGAACACTGAAGCTTTCTTT.